The 11 T cell receptor beta chains below come from one sample, sequenced in a study of blood T cells in healthy people across ages. Primed by a sample-barcoded 5' primer and a J-beta primer mix, a second PCR proceeded for 7 to 11 cycles. In TCRdb, the 5' RACE reads were re-called with MiXCR into one record per CDR3 protein. Of some 1,800,000 distinct CDR3 sequences listed, around 40% are singletons. Sequencing was performed on blood. The source is a human donor in good health.

This clonotype appeared once. The rearrangement uses TRBV5-1 and TRBJ2-7; TRBD1 might be the D (6 bases). The CDR3 has 13 residues. Deletions cut 3 bases from V and 2 bases from J, with 9 bases between. CDR1 and CDR2 from the germline V gene are SGHRS and YFSETQ. CDR3 bases: TGCGCCAGCAGCTCGAAGGGGGCCTACGAGCAGTACTTC. This translates into CASSSKGAYEQYF.

This clonotype has only a few counts. The V gene is TRBV7-9, the J gene TRBJ1-2, with a weak D call TRBD1 (5 bases). The CDR3 is made up of 15 amino acids. The V gene lost 11 bases and the J gene lost 3 bases, with 22 bases spanning the gap. In germline, CDR1 is SEHNR, CDR2 FQNEAQ (reference sequence). Here the CDR3 DNA reads TGTGCCGGCGAGGTAAACAGCATCAGGGACTATGGCTACACCTTC. Its protein is CAGEVNSIRDYGYTF.

The chain uses TRBV20-1 and TRBJ1-1; 10 bases agree with TRBD1. V lost 1 base, J lost 6 bases, and 8 bases stayed unmatched. CDR3 length: 15 amino acids. Germline lookup yields CDR1 DFQATT and CDR2 SNEGSKA (reference sequence). CDR3: CSARGPTGGLAEAFF. The CDR3 DNA follows: TGCAGTGCTAGAGGCCCGACAGGGGGCTTGGCTGAAGCTTTCTTT.

The table lists this clonotype with many counts. CDR3: CSVEPSGSHEQYF. The DNA of the CDR3 is TGCAGCGTTGAACCTAGCGGGTCACACGAGCAGTACTTC. J is TRBJ2-7 and V is TRBV29-1; TRBD2 matches 8 bases. The junction had 5 bases not matched to a gene; V was cut back by 2 bases and J by 5 bases. Looked up from germline, CDR1 is SQVTM and CDR2 is ANQGSEA. This CDR3 contains 13 residues.

This clonotype occurred a few times. Germline is not matched at one junction end, which may reflect a read error. This chain joins TRBV29-1 and TRBJ2-1; 7 bases fit TRBD2. This CDR3 region has 15 residues. The germline V gene encodes CDR1 SQVTM and CDR2 ANQGSEA. The CDR3 DNA reads as TGCAGGGTTGAAAGTAGCGGGCCTGCCTACAATGAGCAGTTCTTC. It specifies CRVESSGPAYNEQFF.

The chain links TRBV5-1 to TRBJ2-7; TRBD1 agrees at 10 bases. V lost 2 bases to trimming and J lost 8 bases; unmatched junction nucleotides: 7. This CDR3 is built from 14 residues. Germline V gives CDR1 SGHRS, CDR2 YFSETQ. CDR3 amino acids: CASSFRDRGEKQYF. CDR3 DNA sequence: TGCGCCAGCAGCTTCCGGGACAGGGGTGAAAAGCAGTACTTC.

The chain couples TRBV20-1 to TRBJ2-7, with D perhaps TRBD1 or TRBD2 (7 bases each). Germline CDR1 reads DFQATT; CDR2 reads SNEGSKA (reference sequence). This CDR3 region has 14 residues. Trimming shortened V by 5 bases and J by 6 bases, and 20 bases separated the two germline ends. The CDR3, as DNA: TGCAGTGCTGGAAGGGCAGGGGGGGACGCCGAGCAGTACTTC. Translation gives CSAGRAGGDAEQYF.

The V and J genes are TRBV6-2 or TRBV6-3 and TRBJ2-5; D might be TRBD2 (5 bases). The J call may be mistaken, given a closer DNA end match to TRBJ2-7. Germline V CDR1 and CDR2: MNHEY, SVGEGT. The CDR3 runs 20 residues. DNA for the CDR3: TGTGCCAGCAGTTACCCGTGGGGAGCTCTCGGGGAACAGAATTACTACGAGCAGTACTTC. Its protein product is CASSYPWGALGEQNYYEQYF.

This clonotype appeared a few times. The gene calls are TRBV3-1 and TRBJ2-3; TRBD2 agrees at 7 bases. This CDR3 has 16 amino acids. The germline V gene encodes CDR1 LGHDT and CDR2 YNNKEL (reference sequence). J lost 2 bases, V lost 4 bases, and 9 bases had no gene match. The CDR3 loop reads CASSRSSGLPTDTQYF. CDR3 nucleotides: TGTGCCAGCAGCCGTTCTAGCGGCTTACCCACAGATACGCAGTATTTT.

The chain uses TRBV2 and TRBJ2-3; weak D call: TRBD2 (5 bases). Germline CDR1 and CDR2: SNHLY and FYNNEI. The CDR3 is 11 residues long. Trimming pared 8 bases from V and 12 bases from J, leaving 15 bases between. CDR3 loop: CASAWRWSQYF. The CDR3 coding sequence is TGTGCCAGCGCCTGGAGGTGGTCACAGTATTTT. Drawing the rest from reference TRBV2 and TRBJ2-3, the complete variable domain is EPEVTQTPSHQVTQMGQEVILRCVPISNHLYFYWYRQILGQKVEFLVSFYNNEISEKSEIFDDQFSVERPDGSNFTLKIRSTKLEDSAMYFCASAWRWSQYFGPGTRLTVL.

The rearrangement joins TRBV27 to TRBJ1-6, with a tentative D call TRBD1 (6 bases). Between the trimmed V and J ends, which lost 6 bases and 7 bases, there was a span of 13 bases. The germline V gene encodes CDR1 MNHEY and CDR2 SMNVEV (reference sequence). This CDR3 region has 14 residues. This CDR3 is CASRLGQLNSPLHF. The CDR3 DNA sequence: TGTGCCAGCAGGCTCGGACAGTTGAATTCACCCCTCCACTTT.